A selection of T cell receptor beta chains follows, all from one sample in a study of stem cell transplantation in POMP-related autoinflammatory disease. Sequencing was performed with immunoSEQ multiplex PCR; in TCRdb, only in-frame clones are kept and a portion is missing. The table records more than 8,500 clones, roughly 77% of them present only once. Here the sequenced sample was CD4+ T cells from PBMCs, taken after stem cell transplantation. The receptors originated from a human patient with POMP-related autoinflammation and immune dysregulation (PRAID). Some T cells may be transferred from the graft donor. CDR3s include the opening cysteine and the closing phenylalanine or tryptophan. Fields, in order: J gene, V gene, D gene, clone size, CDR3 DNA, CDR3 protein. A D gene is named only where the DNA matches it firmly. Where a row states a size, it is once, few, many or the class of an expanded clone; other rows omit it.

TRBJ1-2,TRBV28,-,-,TGTGCCAGCACCCCGGGGTGGGGGCCCGGGGATGGCTACACCTTC,CASTPGWGPGDGYTF
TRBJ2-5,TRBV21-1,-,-,TGCGCTCAGCAGCCAGGGAACAGGAGTTTCCAAGAGACCCAGTACTTC,CAQQPGNRSFQETQYF
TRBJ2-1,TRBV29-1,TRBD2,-,TGCAGCGCCTTGGATAGCGGGAGTCCATCCTACAATGAGCAGCTCTTC,CSALDSGSPSYNEQLF
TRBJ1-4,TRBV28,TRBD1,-,TGTGCCAGCAGTTCCCCGGGACAGGGGAGGGAAAAACTGTTTTTT,CASSSPGQGREKLFF
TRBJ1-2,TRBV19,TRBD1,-,TGTGCCAGTAGTCGACAGGGTAACTCGTATGGCTACACCTTC,CASSRQGNSYGYTF
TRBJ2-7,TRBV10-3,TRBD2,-,TGTGCCATCAGTGAGTCGAGCCTAGCGGGAAAAGAAGCACAGTACTTC,CAISESSLAGKEAQYF
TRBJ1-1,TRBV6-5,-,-,TGTGCCAGCAGGACCAGGGGTCAAACTGAAGCTTTCTTT,CASRTRGQTEAFF
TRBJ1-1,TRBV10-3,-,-,TGTGCCATCCGGGGAACGAACACTGAAGCTTTCTTT,CAIRGTNTEAFF
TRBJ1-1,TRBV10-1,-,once,TGCGCCAGCAGTGTGACAGTGAACACTGAAGCTTTCTTT,CASSVTVNTEAFF
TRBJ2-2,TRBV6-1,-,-,TGTGCCAGCAGTGATTTGGGTTTCTCGAACACCGGGGAGCTGTTTTTT,CASSDLGFSNTGELFF
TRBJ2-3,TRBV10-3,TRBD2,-,TGTGCCATCAGTCGACTAGCGGGAGTTTCGACAGCAGATACGCAGTATTTT,CAISRLAGVSTADTQYF
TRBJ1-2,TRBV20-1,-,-,TGCAGTGCCAGTAGGGAGATCTATGGCTACACCTTC,CSASREIYGYTF
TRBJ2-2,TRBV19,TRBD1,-,TGTGCCAGTAATCCGGGACAGGGTTCCACCGGGGAGCTGTTTTTT,CASNPGQGSTGELFF
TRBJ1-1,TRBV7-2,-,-,TGTGCCAGCAGCTTGCCTTCGAACACTGAAGCTTTCTTT,CASSLPSNTEAFF
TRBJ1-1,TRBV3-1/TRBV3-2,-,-,TGTGCCAGCAGCCAAGCAGGGCTGAACACTGAAGCTTTCTTT,CASSQAGLNTEAFF
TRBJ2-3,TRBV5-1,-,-,TGCGCCAGCAGCTTGGGGAGGCCTACAGATACGCAGTATTTT,CASSLGRPTDTQYF
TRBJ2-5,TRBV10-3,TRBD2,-,TGTGCCATCAGGGACAGGACTAGCGGCGGCGAGACCCAGTACTTC,CAIRDRTSGGETQYF
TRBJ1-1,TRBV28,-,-,TGTGCCAGCAGTTTCGTTCAACAGGGAGGCGCGACTGAAGCTTTCTTT,CASSFVQQGGATEAFF
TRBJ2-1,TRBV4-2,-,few,TGTGCCAGCAGCCAGGGATTTCTCGGTGGTGGAAATGAGCAGTTCTTC,CASSQGFLGGGNEQFF
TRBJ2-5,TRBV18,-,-,TGTGCCAGCTCACCCGAATTAGTCGGTCAAGAGACCCAGTACTTC,CASSPELVGQETQYF